The entry below describes one T cell receptor beta chain. Which antigen it targets is not known. Base qualities are missing; no much larger clone stands one base away. The CDR3 regions of human TCRbeta chains were analyzed by immunosequencing. In the original analysis: Repertoire TCRs were checked for matches against a reference library of SARS-CoV-2-specific TCRs that had been generated using the MIRA antigen-specificity platform. Breadth meant the fraction of unique TCRs that were SARS-CoV-2-associated, whereas depth meant the fraction of total T cells that were SARS-CoV-2-associated. Each spike-specific TCR was assigned to its reactive spike region and to a CD4 or CD8 class using the MIRA data. Log10-transformed breadth and depth values were compared by one-way ANOVA with Sidak's multiple comparisons tests. Sourced from immuneACCESS, this table was stored by TCRdb with only in-frame sequences that have V and J called. A share of the clones is absent; for the studies checked, an unresolved V gene accounts for under half, and the remainder has no known explanation. V and J calls and clone size are those listed in that table; D and trimming were worked out from the DNA. Present in this sample are more than 100,000 clones, roughly 90% of which were seen just once. Roughly 8.9% of the sample is taken by the ten largest.

Per the publication, the time point label means: baseline before first vaccination. Vaccinee samples were obtained from the UK trials COV001 and COV002, which included a single-blind randomized controlled phase 2/3 trial of AZD1222 (ChAdOx1 nCoV-19) in healthy adults. For TCRbeta chain sequencing, PBMC samples were collected from trial participants at day 0 and at day 28 after the second dose. The data derive from a study of T cell responses to AZD1222 COVID-19 vaccine listed by TCRdb under 2021. Background for the entire study: AZD1222 recipients whose second dose came at about 4 weeks and those whose second dose came at about 12 weeks were combined into one group, since spike-specific TCR depth and breadth did not differ between the two schedules. Trial participants were enrolled into age subgroups of 18-55, 56-69 and 70-plus years, which contained approximately 150, 28 and 58 TCR-sequenced participants, respectively. A total of 230 to 250 trial participants underwent TCR sequencing, of whom 200 to 220 received two doses of AZD1222 and some 26 received two doses of the MenACWY control vaccine.

On the study overall, not on this receptor specifically: Participants were mostly white British and included more females than males, and it was suggested by the authors that clonal diversity may have been underestimated. The 56-69-year group was small, and its depth increase did not reach significance, likely because of low power. Reportedly, almost half of the unique spike-specific TCRs recognized epitopes lying outside the regions that are mutated in the B.1.351 and B.1.1.7 variants. Spike-specific TCR breadth and depth rose significantly after two AZD1222 doses compared with day 0 and with MenACWY recipients. Conclusions about previously exposed vaccinees were limited because only six or seven AZD1222 recipients were SARS-CoV-2 seropositive at baseline. Because no day 14 peak-response samples were available, the repertoires could be characterized only after the peak T cell response. The whole spike protein was spanned by vaccine-associated CD4 TCRs, and dominant responses were seen in regions 160-218 and 743-854.

This TCR was sampled from an adult in good health. Sample: peripheral blood, taken on day 0 of AZD1222 vaccination.

The CDR3 region: CASSPQRGSNSPLHF. The sequenced DNA: TGTGCCAGCAGCCCTCAGAGGGGGTCAAATTCACCCCTCCACTTT. Here the chain combines TRBV3-1 (or the pseudogene TRBV3-2) and TRBJ1-6; the best D guess is TRBD1, with 6 bases matching. The CDR3, from cysteine to phenylalanine, totals 15 residues. The only DNA kept is the CDR3, 45 bases in frame from the first base. At the junction V is shortened by 4 bases and J by 7 bases, with 14 bases in between. According to the germline V gene (reference sequence), CDR1 reads LGHDT and CDR2 reads YNNKEL.